This T cell receptor (beta chain) emerged from a study of identical twins. Template switching supplied a universal primer site; unique molecular identifiers were carried on the cDNA. MiXCR was run by TCRdb on the 5' RACE reads, yielding one entry per CDR3 protein. The sample lists 350,000 to 600,000 distinct CDR3 sequences, 14% occurring once. On this clonotype itself: No antigen is known for it.

This CDR3 is built from 14 residues. V was trimmed by 1 base and J by 9 bases, leaving 13 bases between them. The germline V gene encodes CDR1 SEHNR and CDR2 FQNEAQ (reference sequence). The study's findings and limits: In monozygotic twins, models underestimated the sharing of out-of-frame TCR alpha. The analysis was cross-sectional rather than longitudinal within donors. Within cord blood, abundant beta clonotypes carried fewer insertions, but memory repertoires showed no such trend.

This sample also belongs to another study, concerning yellow fever vaccine responses in identical twins.

The chain combines TRBV7-9 with TRBJ2-1, with unresolved D. The clonotype was recovered from a woman between 18 and 29 years old in good health. Material for sequencing was CD4+ T cells sorted from blood. The CDR3 loop is CASSLDPLASEQFF. CDR3 bases: TGTGCCAGCAGCTTAGATCCATTAGCCTCTGAGCAGTTCTTC. Filled out from reference TRBV7-9 and TRBJ2-1, the complete variable domain reads DTGVSQNPRHKITKRGQNVTFRCDPISEHNRLYWYRQTLGQGPEFLTYFQNEAQLEKSRLLSDRFSAERPKGSFSTLEIQRTEQGDSAMYLCASSLDPLASEQFFGPGTRLTVL.